These T cell receptor beta chains were read from a single sample in a study of control samples from healthy donors and cancer patients. Libraries were prepared by immunoSEQ multiplex PCR; TCRdb keeps only in-frame clonotypes and omits some of them. There are approximately 54,000 clones in the sample; more than 70% occur only once, and just under 40% lies in the top ten. The sample consisted of PBMCs. These receptors all come from a man aged 45-65 years with head and neck cancer. The CDR3 runs from the conserved cysteine through the conserved F or W. D genes are given only for firm matches. Clone size is not always given. Where it is, it says once, few, many or a class for expanded clones.

>-|-|TRBV14|TRBJ2-5
CASSQGTFVSGETQYF
TGTGCCAGCAGCCAGGGAACATTCGTATCGGGGGAGACCCAGTACTTC
>TRBD1|-|TRBV5-8|TRBJ2-7
CASSLRQGWGQYF
TGTGCCAGCAGCTTGAGACAGGGGTGGGGACAATACTTC
>TRBD1|-|TRBV28|TRBJ2-5
CASSLGGQGAETQYF
TGTGCCAGCAGTTTAGGCGGACAGGGCGCGGAGACCCAGTACTTC
>-|-|TRBV5-4|TRBJ1-1
CASSSRWRNTEAFF
TGTGCCAGCAGCTCTCGTTGGAGGAACACTGAAGCTTTCTTT
>-|-|TRBV10-1|TRBJ1-1
CASSRDFQGTEAFF
TGCGCCAGCAGCAGGGACTTCCAGGGCACTGAAGCTTTCTTT
>-|once|TRBV28|TRBJ1-6
CASSLSGGWRSPLHF
TGTGCCAGCAGTTTGAGTGGGGGCTGGAGGTCACCCCTCCACTTT
>-|once|TRBV3-1/TRBV3-2|TRBJ2-7
CASSPSGEALGAEQYF
TGTGCCAGCAGCCCCTCAGGGGAAGCTCTAGGGGCCGAGCAGTACTTC
>-|-|TRBV7-2|TRBJ1-6
CASSIWLDGTPRALHF
TGTGCCAGCAGTATCTGGCTGGACGGGACCCCTCGAGCCCTCCACTTT
>TRBD1|once|TRBV19|TRBJ1-6
CASRDRGSYNSPLHF
TGTGCCAGTAGGGACAGGGGTTCCTATAATTCACCCCTCCACTTT
>-|-|TRBV28|TRBJ2-1
CASTGGSYNEQFF
TGTGCCAGCACAGGAGGCTCCTACAATGAGCAGTTCTTC
>TRBD2|-|TRBV11-3|TRBJ2-3
CASSLVSGSTDTQYF
TGTGCCAGCAGCTTAGTTAGCGGGAGCACAGATACGCAGTATTTT
>-|once|TRBV4-1|TRBJ2-7
CASSPLDLNYEQYF
TGCGCCAGCAGCCCTCTCGACCTCAACTACGAGCAGTACTTC
>TRBD2|-|TRBV3-1/TRBV3-2|TRBJ2-2
CASSQDRVAGDYGELFF
TGTGCCAGCAGCCAAGATAGGGTAGCGGGAGATTACGGGGAGCTGTTTTTT
>-|-|TRBV19|TRBJ1-5
CASSNSNQPQHF
TGTGCCAGTAGTAACAGCAATCAGCCCCAGCATTTT
>TRBD2|-|TRBV28|TRBJ2-7
CASSLLAGVRYEQYF
TGTGCCAGCAGTCTGCTAGCGGGAGTCCGCTACGAGCAGTACTTC
>-|few|TRBV24-1|TRBJ2-1
CATGGGLADNEQFF
TGTGCCACCGGGGGGGGGCTAGCGGACAATGAGCAGTTCTTC
>TRBD1|once|TRBV24-1|TRBJ2-5
CATSDYRGETQYF
TGTGCCACCAGTGATTACAGGGGAGAGACCCAGTACTTC
>TRBD2|-|TRBV7-2|TRBJ2-7
CASTQPSGGPPYEQYF
TGTGCCAGCACCCAACCGAGCGGGGGCCCGCCCTACGAGCAGTACTTC
>-|once|TRBV18|TRBJ2-5
CASSPPALETQYF
TGTGCCAGCTCACCACCTGCCCTAGAGACCCAGTACTTC
>-|once|TRBV11-3|TRBJ2-3
CASSSGSATDTQYF
TGTGCCAGCAGCTCAGGGTCAGCGACAGATACGCAGTATTTT
>TRBD1|-|TRBV4-1|TRBJ1-6
CASSRGQGFSPLHF
TGCGCCAGCAGCCGCGGACAGGGGTTCTCACCCCTCCACTTT
>-|-|TRBV11-2|TRBJ1-6
CASSYAEGNSPLHF
TGTGCCAGCAGTTACGCGGAGGGGAATTCACCCCTCCACTTT
>TRBD1|-|TRBV28|TRBJ1-4
CASRNLRGLGNEKLFF
TGTGCCAGCAGGAATCTGAGGGGGCTCGGTAATGAAAAACTGTTTTTT
>-|once|TRBV5-4|TRBJ2-2
CASSSRGFTGELFF
TGTGCCAGCAGCTCGAGGGGTTTCACCGGGGAGCTGTTTTTT
>-|-|TRBV7-9|TRBJ2-3
CASSPYGDTQYF
TGTGCCAGCAGCCCCTATGGGGATACGCAGTATTTT
>-|-|TRBV6-5|TRBJ2-7
CASSLESVLTREQYF
TGTGCCAGCAGTCTCGAAAGCGTCTTGACGAGGGAGCAGTACTTC
>TRBD1|-|TRBV19|TRBJ1-5
CASSLRDRGPRYSNQPQHF
TGTGCCAGTAGTCTCCGGGACAGGGGGCCCAGGTATAGCAATCAGCCCCAGCATTTT
>-|-|TRBV6-5|TRBJ1-5
CASRAEGKGNQPQHF
TGTGCCAGCAGGGCAGAGGGGAAGGGCAATCAGCCCCAGCATTTT
>TRBD1|-|TRBV7-8|TRBJ2-7
CASSLEGTGSYEQYF
TGTGCCAGCAGCTTAGAAGGGACAGGCTCCTACGAGCAGTACTTC
>-|-|TRBV6-5|TRBJ2-7
CASSYLTRSYEQYF
TGTGCCAGCAGTTATTTAACCCGTTCTTACGAGCAGTACTTC
>TRBD1|few|TRBV7-3|TRBJ1-3
CASSPGTAPGNTIYF
TGTGCCAGCAGCCCCGGGACAGCGCCCGGAAACACCATATATTTT
>TRBD1|few|TRBV5-5|TRBJ1-6
CASSSRTGGGSHSPLHF
TGTGCCAGCAGCTCGAGGACAGGGGGCGGTTCTCATTCACCCCTCCACTTT